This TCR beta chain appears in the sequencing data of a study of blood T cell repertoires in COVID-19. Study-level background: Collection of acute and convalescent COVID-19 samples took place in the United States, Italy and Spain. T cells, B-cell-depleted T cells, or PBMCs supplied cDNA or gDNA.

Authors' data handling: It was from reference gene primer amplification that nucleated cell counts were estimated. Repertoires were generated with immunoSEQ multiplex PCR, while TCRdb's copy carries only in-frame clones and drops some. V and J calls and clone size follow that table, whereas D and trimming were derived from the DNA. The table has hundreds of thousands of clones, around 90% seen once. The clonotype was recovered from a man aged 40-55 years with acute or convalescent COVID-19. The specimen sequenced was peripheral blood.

The chain's CDR3 is CASNGQGDSPLHF. The DNA of the CDR3 is TGTGCCAGCAATGGTCAGGGTGACTCACCCCTCCACTTT. The chain combines TRBV2 with TRBJ1-6; D is perhaps TRBD1 (5 bases). Trimming took off 7 bases at V and 10 bases at J, with 14 bases between the two ends. CDR1 and CDR2 (germline): SNHLY, FYNNEI. This CDR3 comprises 13 residues.